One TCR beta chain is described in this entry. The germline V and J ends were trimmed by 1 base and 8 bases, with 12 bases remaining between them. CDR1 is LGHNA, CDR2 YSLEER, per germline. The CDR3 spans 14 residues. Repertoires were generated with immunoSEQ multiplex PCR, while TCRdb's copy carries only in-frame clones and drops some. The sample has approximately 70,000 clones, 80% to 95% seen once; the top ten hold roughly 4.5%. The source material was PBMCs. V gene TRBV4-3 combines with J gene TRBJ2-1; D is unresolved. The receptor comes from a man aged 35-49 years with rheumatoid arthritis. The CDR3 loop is CASSQVKPSDEQFF. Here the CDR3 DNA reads TGCGCCAGCAGCCAAGTTAAACCCTCGGATGAGCAGTTCTTC.